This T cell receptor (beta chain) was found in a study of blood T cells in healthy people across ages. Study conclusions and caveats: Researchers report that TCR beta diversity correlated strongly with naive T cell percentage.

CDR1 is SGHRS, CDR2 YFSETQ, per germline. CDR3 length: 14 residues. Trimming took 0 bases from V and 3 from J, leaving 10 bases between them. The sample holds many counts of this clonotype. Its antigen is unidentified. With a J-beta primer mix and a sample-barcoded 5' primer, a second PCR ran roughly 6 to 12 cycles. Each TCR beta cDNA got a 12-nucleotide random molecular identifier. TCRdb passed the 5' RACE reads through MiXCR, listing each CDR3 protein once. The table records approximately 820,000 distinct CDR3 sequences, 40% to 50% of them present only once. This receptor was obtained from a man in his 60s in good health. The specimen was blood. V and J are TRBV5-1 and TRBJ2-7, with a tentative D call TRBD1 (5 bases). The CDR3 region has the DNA TGCGCCAGCAGCTTGGCCCCCGACAGCTACGAGCAGTACTTC. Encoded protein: CASSLAPDSYEQYF.